The 18 T cell receptor beta chains below were found in one sample sequenced in a study of lymphopenia after photon versus proton radiotherapy. Using immunoSEQ multiplex PCR, the repertoire was profiled, and TCRdb retains in-frame clones only, with some absent. The sample yields more than 50,000 clones, around four fifths seen once. Specimen: peripheral blood, collected from a patient treated with photon-based radiotherapy. These receptors all come from a middle-aged man with gastric cancer.

The V and J genes are TRBV7-2 and TRBJ2-3, with a weak D call TRBD2 (5 bases). Germline CDR1 and CDR2: SGHTA and FQGNSA. The CDR3 consists of 14 residues. The V end was cut by 1 base, the J end by 2 bases, with 7 bases between. CDR3 sequence: CASSLVANTDTQYF. DNA of the CDR3: TGTGCCAGCAGCTTAGTAGCGAACACAGATACGCAGTATTTT.

The rearrangement links TRBV6-1 to TRBJ2-5; D is possibly TRBD2 (6 bases). CDR1 is MNHNS, CDR2 SASEGT, per germline. Trimming stripped 2 bases from V and 2 bases from J, with 9 bases between. There are 14 residues in the CDR3. In DNA form, the CDR3 reads TGTGCCAGCAGTGAAATGCGGGGTCAAGAGACCCAGTACTTC. It codes for CASSEMRGQETQYF.

The J gene is TRBJ2-2, the V gene TRBV15; perhaps TRBD1 as D (6 bases). Germline values: CDR1 LNHNV, CDR2 YYDKDF (reference sequence). There are 15 residues in the CDR3. Trimming left V 0 bases short and J 4 bases short, with 9 bases between. CDR3 DNA: TGTGCCACCAGCAGAGAGGACAGAGGCACCGGGGAGCTGTTTTTT. Amino acid sequence: CATSREDRGTGELFF.

The chain couples TRBV5-4 to TRBJ2-3; D is perhaps TRBD2 (6 bases). The CDR3 sequence is 18 residues long. Germline V CDR1 and CDR2: SGHNT, YYREEE (reference sequence). The germline V and J ends were trimmed by 0 bases and 2 bases, with 19 bases remaining between them. The DNA for the CDR3 is TGTGCCAGCAGCTTGGCCGGGTGGAGCGGGCCCAACACAGATACGCAGTATTTT. It specifies CASSLAGWSGPNTDTQYF.

The rearrangement links TRBV11-1 to TRBJ2-3; D might be TRBD1 or TRBD2, each matching 7 bases. This CDR3 region has 17 residues. Germline V CDR1 and CDR2: SGHAT, FQDESV (reference sequence). V was pared by 2 bases and J by 2 bases, with 17 bases between. The CDR3 protein is CASSLRGGGSYTDTQYF. CDR3 DNA: TGTGCCAGCAGCTTACGAGGGGGCGGGAGCTACACAGATACGCAGTATTTT.

This chain joins TRBV30 and TRBJ2-5, with D tentatively TRBD1 or TRBD2 (6 bases each). From germline, CDR1 is GTSNPN and CDR2 SVGIG (reference sequence). Trimming shortened V by 0 bases and J by 5 bases, and 16 bases separated the two germline ends. The CDR3 runs to 15 residues. CDR3 DNA sequence: TGTGCCTGGAGTGTCCGACGGGGGCAGGGGGAGACCCAGTACTTC. Protein product: CAWSVRRGQGETQYF.

The chain combines TRBV6-4 with TRBJ2-1; possible D gene TRBD2, 6 bases. Trimming left V 6 bases short and J 9 bases short, with 18 bases between. The length of the CDR3 is 14 residues. Germline loops: CDR1 MRHNA, CDR2 SNTAGT. The CDR3 sequence is CASSGTPRFSEQFF. As DNA, the CDR3 is TGTGCCAGCAGCGGGACTCCCCGGTTTAGTGAGCAGTTCTTC.

The rearrangement links TRBV18 to TRBJ2-5; 8 nucleotides align to TRBD1. This CDR3 spans 13 amino acids. The V segment lost 3 bases and the J segment 5 bases; nucleotides outside the gene matches: 2. Germline V CDR1 and CDR2: KGHSH, LQKENI. The CDR3 sequence is CASSPWTGETQYF. DNA for the CDR3: TGTGCCAGCTCACCGTGGACAGGGGAGACCCAGTACTTC.

The V call is TRBV7-2, the J call TRBJ2-5; D perhaps matches TRBD2 (5 bases). The J call is uncertain, as TRBJ2-7 better fits the DNA end. This CDR3 is 12 amino acids long. CDR1 is SGHTA, CDR2 FQGNSA, per germline. CDR3 protein: CASSLSGYEQYF. As DNA, the CDR3 is TGTGCCAGCAGCTTAAGCGGCTACGAGCAGTACTTC.

This clone has more than one count but fewer than ten. J is TRBJ1-2 and V is TRBV30; D is unclear. The germline V gene encodes CDR1 GTSNPN and CDR2 SVGIG (reference sequence). This CDR3 is 14 amino acids long. Trimming took off 0 bases at V and 2 bases at J, with 10 bases between the two ends. Here the CDR3 reads CAWSVGHINYGYTF. The CDR3 DNA is TGTGCCTGGAGTGTTGGGCATATCAACTATGGCTACACCTTC.

This clone was seen just once. This rearrangement joins TRBV4-2 to TRBJ1-4; D possibly corresponds to TRBD1 (5 bases). V shed 2 bases and J shed 3 bases, with 16 bases lying between them. The CDR3 covers 17 residues. CDR1 LGHNA and CDR2 YNFKEQ come from the germline V gene. The CDR3: CASSQRERGRANEKLFF. Written as DNA, the CDR3 is TGTGCCAGCAGCCAAAGAGAGAGGGGACGGGCTAATGAAAAACTGTTTTTT.

The chain links TRBV5-4 to TRBJ2-7; 9 positions agree with TRBD1. The length of the CDR3 is 15 residues. The J segment lost 5 bases and the V segment lost 4 bases, leaving 10 bases of the junction unmatched. The germline V gene encodes CDR1 SGHNT and CDR2 YYREEE (reference sequence). The CDR3 nucleotides are TGTGCCAGCAGCCATGGAGGGACAGGGCGAAACGAGCAGTACTTC. This sequence encodes CASSHGGTGRNEQYF. Looking up the rest from reference TRBV5-4 and TRBJ2-7 gives the full variable domain: ETGVTQSPTHLIKTRGQQVTLRCSSQSGHNTVSWYQQALGQGPQFIFQYYREEENGRGNFPPRFSGLQFPNYSSELNVNALELDDSALYLCASSHGGTGRNEQYFGPGTRLTVT.

The CDR3 DNA reads as TGTGCCAGCAGTTATTTGTACCCGGGAGAGAACAAACACAATCAGCCCCAGCATTTT. Translated: CASSYLYPGENKHNQPQHF. The chain uses TRBV27 and TRBJ1-5; D gene ambiguous. Germline lookup yields CDR1 MNHEY and CDR2 SMNVEV (reference sequence). The CDR3 has 19 residues. The V gene lost 4 bases and the J gene lost 3 bases, with 25 bases spanning the gap.

This clone was observed a few times. The J gene is TRBJ1-5, the V gene TRBV10-2, with D hard to call. V lost 2 bases and J 3 bases, leaving 8 bases between the germline ends. Germline lookup yields CDR1 WSHSY and CDR2 SAAADI. The CDR3 covers 14 residues. CDR3 region: CASSERPDNQPQHF. The CDR3 DNA follows: TGCGCCAGCAGTGAGAGACCAGACAATCAGCCCCAGCATTTT.

This chain links TRBV4-3 with TRBJ2-2; 9 bases agree with TRBD2. This CDR3 has 19 residues. Germline CDR1 and CDR2: LGHNA and YSLEER. V lost 3 bases to trimming and J lost 6 bases; unmatched junction nucleotides: 17. CDR3 sequence (DNA): TGCGCCAGCAGCCATTTCACCCGACTAGCGGATGGGAGGGCCGGGGAGCTGTTTTTT. It yields the protein CASSHFTRLADGRAGELFF.

The chain joins TRBV7-9 to TRBJ1-1; D call uncertain. The CDR3 extends over 15 amino acids. Trimming pared 0 bases from V and 1 base from J, leaving 9 bases between. The germline V gene encodes CDR1 SEHNR and CDR2 FQNEAQ (reference sequence). The CDR3, as DNA: TGTGCCAGCAGCTTAGCGGCAGGACCGAACACTGAAGCTTTCTTT. Translating gives CASSLAAGPNTEAFF.

The V and J genes are TRBV7-9 and TRBJ1-2; 11 bases are a match to TRBD1. The CDR3 sequence is 14 residues long. J was trimmed by 8 bases and V by 5 bases; bases with no gene match: 7. Germline V gene sequence: CDR1 SEHNR, CDR2 FQNEAQ (reference sequence). The chain's CDR3 is CASSRWTGGEGYTF. The CDR3 DNA follows: TGTGCCAGCAGCCGATGGACAGGGGGCGAGGGCTACACCTTC.

V and J are TRBV30 and TRBJ2-7; D tentatively reads TRBD1 or TRBD2 (5 bases each). This CDR3 has 14 amino acids. Trimming took off 4 bases at V and 0 bases at J, with 13 bases between the two ends. CDR1 is GTSNPN and CDR2 is SVGIG in the germline V gene (reference sequence). This CDR3 reads CAWNPGPSSYEQYF. CDR3 sequence (DNA): TGTGCCTGGAACCCGGGGCCGAGCTCCTACGAGCAGTACTTC.